The entry that follows covers one TCR beta chain sequence. The trim removed 4 bases at V and 7 bases at J, leaving 6 bases unmatched. Germline values: CDR1 SGHDT, CDR2 YYEEEE. The CDR3 length is 14 residues. This sample stems from a study of cytomegalovirus exposure and HLA in healthy donors. Use of 60 Vbeta and 13 Jbeta primers characterized the PCR. Repertoires were generated with immunoSEQ multiplex PCR, while TCRdb's copy carries only in-frame clones and drops some. The sample lists 100,000 to 150,000 clones, about 74% seen once, with less than 3% in the top ten. The sequence derives from a woman aged 40 to 50 in good health and CMV-seropositive. The rearrangement links TRBV5-6 to TRBJ2-1, with 9 bases fitting TRBD2. The source material was PBMCs. CDR3 bases: TGTGCCAGCAGCACACCGAGCGGGGGGAATGAGCAGTTCTTC. Translated, it gives CASSTPSGGNEQFF.